This T cell receptor beta chain was found in a study of blood T cell repertoires in COVID-19. About the research overall: Acute and convalescent COVID-19 specimens originated in the United States, Italy and Spain. T cells, B-cell-depleted T cells, or PBMCs provided the cDNA or gDNA that served as material.

In the authors' methods: Using reference gene primer amplification, nucleated cell counts were estimated. Produced via immunoSEQ multiplex PCR; TCRdb's table is partial and in-frame only. Clonal size and the V and J genes are those of that table, whereas D and trimming came from the DNA. Found here are roughly 320,000 clones, roughly 90% of them singletons; the top ten hold 1.8%. Patients of the Seattle cohort, enrolled during active infection, were followed longitudinally. In germline, CDR1 is DFQATT, CDR2 SNEGSKA (reference sequence). Trimming pared 6 bases from V and 5 bases from J, leaving 10 bases between. This CDR3 spans 11 amino acids.

The specimen sequenced was peripheral blood. This clonotype originated in a woman aged 25 to 45 with COVID-19, enrolled during active disease. This chain connects TRBV20-1 to TRBJ1-2; D is unresolved. CDR3 sequence (DNA): TGCAGTGCCCCCCCGGGATATGGCTACACCTTC. Its protein is CSAPPGYGYTF.